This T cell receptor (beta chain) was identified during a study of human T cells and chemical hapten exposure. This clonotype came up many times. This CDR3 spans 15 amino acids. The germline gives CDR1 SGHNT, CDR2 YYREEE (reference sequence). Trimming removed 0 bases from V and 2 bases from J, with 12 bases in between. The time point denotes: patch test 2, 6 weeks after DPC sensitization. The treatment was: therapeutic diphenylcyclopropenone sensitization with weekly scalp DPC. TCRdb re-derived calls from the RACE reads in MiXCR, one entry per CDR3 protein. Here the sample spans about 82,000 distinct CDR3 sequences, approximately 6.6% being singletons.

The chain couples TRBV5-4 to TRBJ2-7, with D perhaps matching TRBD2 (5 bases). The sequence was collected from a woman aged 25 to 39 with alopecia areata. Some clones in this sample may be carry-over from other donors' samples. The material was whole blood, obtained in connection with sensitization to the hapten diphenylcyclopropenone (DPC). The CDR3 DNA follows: TGTGCCAGCAGCTTGGCCGGGGAAGTCGCCTACGAGCAGTACTTC. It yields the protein CASSLAGEVAYEQYF.